This T cell receptor (beta chain) was documented in a study of CD8 T cells in ankylosing spondylitis. To note about this clonotype: As yet, its antigen is unknown.

TCRdb recomputed calls from the 5' RACE reads with MiXCR, one row per CDR3 protein. This table has roughly 370,000 distinct CDR3 sequences, approximately 20% appearing once. General study findings and limits: In ankylosing spondylitis blood, a motif of eight highly homologous TCR beta variants appeared characteristic.

The CDR3 totals 14 residues. Losses at the gene ends were 5 bases for V and 6 bases for J; bases not matched to a gene: 10. CDR1 is DFQATT and CDR2 is SNEGSKA in the germline V gene (reference sequence). This chain links TRBV20-1 with TRBJ2-7; 10 bases line up with TRBD2. The source of this sequence is a male donor with ankylosing spondylitis. The specimen was blood, either unsorted or a sorted T cell fraction (not recorded which). Here the CDR3 DNA reads TGCAGTGCTTTTCTAGCGGGAGACGGGCGCGAGCAGTACTTC. Translated: CSAFLAGDGREQYF.